This T cell receptor (beta chain) was recovered during a study of T cells after posttransplantation cyclophosphamide. The CDR3 has 12 amino acids. Germline CDR1 is SGHKS and CDR2 is YYEKEE (reference sequence). Trimming cost V 2 bases and J 8 bases, with 8 bases left between them. Measured with immunoSEQ multiplex PCR; TCRdb has only the in-frame clones, and not every one. Among over 20,000 clones listed, about 86% were seen once. Control samples came 1 year after myeloablative marrow transplants with methotrexate plus calcineurin inhibitor. This material consisted of PBMCs, taken 362 days after allogeneic stem cell transplant with calcineurin inhibitor and methotrexate. The sequence came from a female patient under 45 who received an allogeneic stem cell transplant from an unrelated donor, was CMV-positive, and had acute and chronic GVHD. Some T cells may possibly be graft donor cells. The chain links TRBV5-5 to TRBJ2-1; D remains ambiguous. The CDR3 here is CASSLVGYEQFF. As DNA, the CDR3 is TGTGCCAGCAGCTTAGTCGGGTATGAGCAGTTCTTC.